The entry that follows covers one TCR beta chain sequence. The antigen remains undetermined. The record originates from a study of shared clonotypes between healthy human individuals. Terminally differentiated effector memory CD45RA+ cells were left out of the naive CD8 fraction, which was CD45RO-negative and positively selected for CCR7. There were only Caucasian adults among the donors, and all lived in Nashville, Tennessee. Deep-level assay runs were performed. Measured with immunoSEQ multiplex PCR; TCRdb has only the in-frame clones, and not every one. The sample carries roughly 2.1 million clones, under 95% recorded once. Study conclusions and caveats: A limitation of the genetic and exposure-history diversity represented arose from few donors.

Material: naive CD8+ T cells from PBMCs. The TCR comes from a man aged 18 to 30 in good health. Some clones in this sample may be carry-over from other donors' samples.

The CDR3 loop is CASSVGRDNSYEQYF. DNA for the CDR3: TGTGCCAGCAGCGTAGGACGAGACAACTCCTACGAGCAGTACTTC. The chain combines TRBV9 with TRBJ2-7; D not certain. Deletions cut 0 bases from V and 0 bases from J, with 10 bases between. This CDR3 is built from 15 residues. Germline CDR1 SGDLS, CDR2 YYNGEE.